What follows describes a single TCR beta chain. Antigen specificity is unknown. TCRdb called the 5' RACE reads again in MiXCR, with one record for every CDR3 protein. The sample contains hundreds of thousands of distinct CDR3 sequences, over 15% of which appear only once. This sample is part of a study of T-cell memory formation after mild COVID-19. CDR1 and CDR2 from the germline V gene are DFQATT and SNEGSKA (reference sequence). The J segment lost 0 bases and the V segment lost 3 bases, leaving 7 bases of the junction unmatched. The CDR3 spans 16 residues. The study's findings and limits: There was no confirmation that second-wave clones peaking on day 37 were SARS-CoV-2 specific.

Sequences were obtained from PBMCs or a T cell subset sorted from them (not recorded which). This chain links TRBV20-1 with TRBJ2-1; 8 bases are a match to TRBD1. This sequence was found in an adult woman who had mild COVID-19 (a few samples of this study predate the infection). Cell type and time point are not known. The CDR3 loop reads CSARRGQGSSYNEQFF. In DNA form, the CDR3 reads TGCAGTGCTAGGCGAGGACAGGGAAGCTCCTACAATGAGCAGTTCTTC.